The table lists the clone carrying this T cell receptor (beta chain) with a count of one. Its target is unknown. Time point: after neoadjuvant nivolumab, at surgical resection. The patients had HPV-negative, locally advanced oral cavity squamous cell carcinoma. CDR3 length: 14 amino acids. Germline V gives CDR1 LGHNA, CDR2 YNFKEQ. V gave up 1 base and J gave up 7 bases; unmatched junction bases: 3. This record belongs to a study of neoadjuvant anti-PD-1 for oral cavity cancer. Study details: Non-progressing patients received a fourth nivolumab dose near day 43, then surgery on days 50-56.

Some clones are missing from TCRdb's copy, which holds only in-frame ones; the method was immunoSEQ multiplex PCR. The data show about 14,000 clones, under 80% seen once. General study points: PBMC Gini-index clonality exceeded responders' in non-responders post-nivolumab.

The source of this sequence is a person aged 40 to 85 with oral cavity squamous cell carcinoma. The sequencing here drew on PBMCs, taken after nivolumab (anti-PD-1) treatment. This chain joins TRBV4-2 and TRBJ2-1, with 8 bases that match TRBD1. CDR3 DNA: TGTGCCAGCAGCCAAGGTACAGGGGGGAATGAGCAGTTCTTC. Protein sequence: CASSQGTGGNEQFF.